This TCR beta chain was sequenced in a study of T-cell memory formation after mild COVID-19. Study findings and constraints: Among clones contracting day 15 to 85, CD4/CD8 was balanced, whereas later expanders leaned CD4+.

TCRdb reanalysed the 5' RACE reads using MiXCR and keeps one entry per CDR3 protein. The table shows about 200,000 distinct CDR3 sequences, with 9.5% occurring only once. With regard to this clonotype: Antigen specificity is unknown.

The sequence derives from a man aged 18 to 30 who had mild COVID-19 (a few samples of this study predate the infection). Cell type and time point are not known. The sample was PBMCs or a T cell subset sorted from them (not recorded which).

This CDR3 reads CSARVRGWYTGELFF. The CDR3, as DNA: TGCAGTGCTAGAGTCAGGGGTTGGTACACCGGGGAGCTGTTTTTT. The J gene is TRBJ2-2, the V gene TRBV20-1; possibly TRBD1 for D (6 bases). Germline values: CDR1 DFQATT, CDR2 SNEGSKA (reference sequence). The CDR3 spans 15 residues. Trimming stripped 1 base from V and 3 bases from J, with 12 bases between.